This entry lists 3 T cell receptor beta chains sequenced from one sample in a study of blood T cell repertoires in COVID-19. TCRdb's copy holds only in-frame clones and misses some; the assay was immunoSEQ multiplex PCR. The sample consists of approximately 530,000 clones, about 89% of them appearing once. Material: peripheral blood. The receptor source for this set is a woman aged 50 to 60 with COVID-19, enrolled during active disease.

The gene calls are TRBV5-5 and TRBJ2-5; TRBD1 might be the D (6 bases). The ends were cut back, 0 bases at V and 3 bases at J, with 9 bases in the middle. The CDR3 spans 14 residues. Germline V gives CDR1 SGHKS, CDR2 YYEKEE (reference sequence). The CDR3 here is CASSLGTAEETQYF. CDR3 in DNA: TGTGCCAGCAGCTTGGGGACAGCCGAAGAGACCCAGTACTTC.

As to this clone: At the DNA level, this CDR3 is encoded by other sequences in the same sample as well. The rearrangement uses TRBV5-1 and TRBJ2-7; a possible D gene is TRBD2 (6 bases). The V end was cut by 0 bases, the J end by 0 bases, with 10 bases between. The CDR3 has 15 residues. Germline V gives CDR1 SGHRS, CDR2 YFSETQ. CDR3 sequence: CASSLVGGASYEQYF. The CDR3 bases are TGCGCCAGCAGCTTGGTCGGCGGGGCCTCCTACGAGCAGTACTTC. Full variable domain (remainder filled in from reference TRBV5-1 and TRBJ2-7): KAGVTQTPRYLIKTRGQQVTLSCSPISGHRSVSWYQQTPGQGLQFLFEYFSETQRNKGNFPGRFSGRQFSNSRSEMNVSTLELGDSALYLCASSLVGGASYEQYFGPGTRLTVT.

This rearrangement joins TRBV6-2 or TRBV6-3 to TRBJ1-1; no definite D call. Deletions cut 6 bases from V and 11 bases from J, with 13 bases between. Germline V lookup: CDR1 MNHEY, CDR2 SVGEGT. The CDR3 runs to 11 residues. In nucleotides, the CDR3 is TGTGCCAGCAGCCTCGGCCCGGGGGCTTTCTTT. It is translated as CASSLGPGAFF.